This TCR beta chain was recorded in a study of cytomegalovirus exposure and HLA in healthy donors. CDR3 size: 12 residues. Unmatched junction bases numbered 0, after V lost 6 bases and J lost 5 bases. The germline CDR1 and CDR2 sequences are SEHNR and FQNEAQ (reference sequence). Primers: 60 Vbeta forward and 13 Jbeta reverse. Repertoires were generated with immunoSEQ multiplex PCR, while TCRdb's copy carries only in-frame clones and drops some. The sample holds about 86,000 clones, over 70% seen once. The J gene is TRBJ2-7, the V gene TRBV7-9, with 11 positions matching TRBD2. This sequence originates from a man aged 55 to 70 in good health and CMV-seronegative. Sequencing was carried out using PBMCs. Here the CDR3 reads CASRLAGDEQYF. As DNA, the CDR3 is TGTGCCAGCAGACTAGCGGGAGACGAGCAGTACTTC.